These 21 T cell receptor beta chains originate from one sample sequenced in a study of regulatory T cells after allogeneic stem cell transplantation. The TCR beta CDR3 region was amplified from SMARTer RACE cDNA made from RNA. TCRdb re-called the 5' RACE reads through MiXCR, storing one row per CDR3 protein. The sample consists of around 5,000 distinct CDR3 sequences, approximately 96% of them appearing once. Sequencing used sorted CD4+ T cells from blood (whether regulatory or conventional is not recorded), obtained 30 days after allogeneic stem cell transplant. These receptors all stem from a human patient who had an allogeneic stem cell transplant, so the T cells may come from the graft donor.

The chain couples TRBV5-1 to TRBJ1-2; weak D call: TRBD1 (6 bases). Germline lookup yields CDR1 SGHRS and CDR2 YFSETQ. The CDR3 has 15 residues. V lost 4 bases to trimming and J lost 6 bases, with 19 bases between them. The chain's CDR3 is CASSARRDTDDGYTF. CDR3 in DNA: TGCGCCAGCAGCGCGAGGAGGGACACGGATGATGGCTACACCTTC.

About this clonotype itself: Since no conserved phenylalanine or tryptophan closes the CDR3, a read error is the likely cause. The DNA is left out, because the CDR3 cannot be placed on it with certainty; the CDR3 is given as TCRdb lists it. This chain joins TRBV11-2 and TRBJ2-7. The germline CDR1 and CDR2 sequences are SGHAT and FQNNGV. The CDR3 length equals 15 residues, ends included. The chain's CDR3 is CASSLAPGAHYEPYY.

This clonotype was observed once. The CDR3 DNA reads as TGTGCCAGTAGGAAACAGGCGACAGGGGCCAACGTCCTGACTTTC. It encodes CASRKQATGANVLTF. This rearrangement joins TRBV7-3 to TRBJ2-6; D is possibly TRBD1 (5 bases). Germline V lookup: CDR1 SGHTA, CDR2 FQGTGA. Deletions cut 9 bases from V and 4 bases from J, with 16 bases between. The CDR3 runs 15 residues.

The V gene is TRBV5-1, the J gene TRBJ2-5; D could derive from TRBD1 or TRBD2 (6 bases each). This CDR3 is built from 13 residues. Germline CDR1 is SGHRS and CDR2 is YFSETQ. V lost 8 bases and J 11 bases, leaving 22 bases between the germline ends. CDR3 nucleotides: TGCGCCAGAAGGGGGGCGGTTTTGGAGGCGCAGTACTTC. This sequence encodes CARRGAVLEAQYF.

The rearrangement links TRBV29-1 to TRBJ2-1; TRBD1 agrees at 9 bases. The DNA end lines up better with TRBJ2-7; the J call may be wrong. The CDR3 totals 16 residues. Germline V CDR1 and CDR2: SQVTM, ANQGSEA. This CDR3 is CSVPPGTGCSYNEQYF. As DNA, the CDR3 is TGCAGCGTGCCCCCCGGGACAGGGTGCTCCTACAATGAGCAGTACTTC.

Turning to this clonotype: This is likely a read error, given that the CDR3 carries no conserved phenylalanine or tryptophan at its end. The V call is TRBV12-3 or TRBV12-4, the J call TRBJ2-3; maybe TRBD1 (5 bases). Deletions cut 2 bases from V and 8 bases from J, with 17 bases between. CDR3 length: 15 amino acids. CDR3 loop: CASSLPGLRFGTQYL. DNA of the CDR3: TGTGCCAGCAGTTTACCAGGGTTGCGGTTTGGTACGCAGTATTTG.

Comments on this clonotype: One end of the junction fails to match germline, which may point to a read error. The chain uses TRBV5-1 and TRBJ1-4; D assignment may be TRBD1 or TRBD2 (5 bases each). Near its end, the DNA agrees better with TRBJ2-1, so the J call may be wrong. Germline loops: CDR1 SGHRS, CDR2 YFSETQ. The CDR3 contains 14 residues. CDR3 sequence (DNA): TGCGCCAGGAGCTCCGGGACGACTCATGAAGAACAGTTCTTC. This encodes CARSSGTTHEEQFF.

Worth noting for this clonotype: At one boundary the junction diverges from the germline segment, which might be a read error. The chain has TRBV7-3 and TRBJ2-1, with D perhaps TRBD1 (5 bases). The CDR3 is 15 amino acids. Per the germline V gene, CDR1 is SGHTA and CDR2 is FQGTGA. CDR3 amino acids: CATSLTGTYYNEQFF. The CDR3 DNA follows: TGTGCCACCAGCTTAACAGGCACATATTACAACGAGCAGTTCTTC.

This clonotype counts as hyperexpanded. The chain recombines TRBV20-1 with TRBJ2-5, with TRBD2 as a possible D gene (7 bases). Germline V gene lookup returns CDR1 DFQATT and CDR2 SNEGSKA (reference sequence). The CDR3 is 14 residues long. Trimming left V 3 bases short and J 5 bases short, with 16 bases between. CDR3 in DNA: TGCAGTGCTAGGGTCGGGGGGCCCCGGGAGACCCAGTACTTC. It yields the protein CSARVGGPRETQYF.

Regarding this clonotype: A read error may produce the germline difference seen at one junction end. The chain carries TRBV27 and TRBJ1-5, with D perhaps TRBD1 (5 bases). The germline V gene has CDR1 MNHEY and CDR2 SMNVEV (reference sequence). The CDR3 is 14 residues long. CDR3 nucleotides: TGTGCCGGCAGCCTCGAGGGTCGGGGCCAGCCCCAGCATTTT. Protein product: CAGSLEGRGQPQHF.

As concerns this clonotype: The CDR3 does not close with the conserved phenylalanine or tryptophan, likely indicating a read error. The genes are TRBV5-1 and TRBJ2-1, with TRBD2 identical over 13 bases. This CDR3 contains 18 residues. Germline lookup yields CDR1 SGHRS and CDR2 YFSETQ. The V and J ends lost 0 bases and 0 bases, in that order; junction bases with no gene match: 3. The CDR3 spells CASSLGTSGSYSYNEQFL. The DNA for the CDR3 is TGCGCCAGCAGCTTGGGGACTAGCGGGAGTTACTCCTACAATGAGCAGTTCCTC.

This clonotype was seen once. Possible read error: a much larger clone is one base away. This CDR3 is CASRESENTGELFF. CDR3 nucleotides: TGTGCCAGCAGGGAAAGCGAGAACACCGGGGAGCTGTTTTTT. The chain uses TRBV28 and TRBJ2-2, with no clear D. Germline loops: CDR1 MDHEN, CDR2 SYDVKM. V was pared by 6 bases and J by 1 base, with 9 bases between. This CDR3 spans 14 amino acids.

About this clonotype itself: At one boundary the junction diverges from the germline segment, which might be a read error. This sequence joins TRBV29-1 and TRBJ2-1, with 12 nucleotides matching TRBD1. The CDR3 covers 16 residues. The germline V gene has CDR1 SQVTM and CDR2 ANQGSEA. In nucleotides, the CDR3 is TGCAGCTTGGCCCCCGGGACAGGGGGCTCCTACAATGAGCAGTTCTTT. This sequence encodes CSLAPGTGGSYNEQFF.

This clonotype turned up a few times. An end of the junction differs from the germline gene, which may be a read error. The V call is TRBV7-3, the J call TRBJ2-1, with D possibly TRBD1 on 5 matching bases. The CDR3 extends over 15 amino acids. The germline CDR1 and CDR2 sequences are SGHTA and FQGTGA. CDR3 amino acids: CGSSVTGPYYNEQFF. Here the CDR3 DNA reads TGTGGCAGCAGCGTAACAGGCCCATATTACAATGAGCAGTTCTTC.

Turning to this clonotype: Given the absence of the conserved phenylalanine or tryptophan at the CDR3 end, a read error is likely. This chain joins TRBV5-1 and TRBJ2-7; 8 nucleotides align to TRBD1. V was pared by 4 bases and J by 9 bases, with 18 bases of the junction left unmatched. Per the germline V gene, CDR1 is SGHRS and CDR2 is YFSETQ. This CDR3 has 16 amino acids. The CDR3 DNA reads TGCGCCAGCAGCCGAACCGCCGGGACAGGAACCAACGGGCAGTACAGC. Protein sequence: CASSRTAGTGTNGQYS.

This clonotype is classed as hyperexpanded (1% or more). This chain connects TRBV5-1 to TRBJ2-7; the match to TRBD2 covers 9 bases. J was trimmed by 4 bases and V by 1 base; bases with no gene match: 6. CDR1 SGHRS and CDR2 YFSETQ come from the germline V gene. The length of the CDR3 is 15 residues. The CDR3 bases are TGCGCCAGCAGCTTGCTAGCGGGATCCATGTACGAGCAGTACTTC. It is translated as CASSLLAGSMYEQYF.

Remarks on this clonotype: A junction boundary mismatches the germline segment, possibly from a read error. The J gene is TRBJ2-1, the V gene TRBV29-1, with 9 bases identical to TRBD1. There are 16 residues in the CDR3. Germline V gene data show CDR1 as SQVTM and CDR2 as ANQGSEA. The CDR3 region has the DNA TGCAGCGTGACCCCCAGGACAGGGGACTCCTACAACGAGCAGTTCTTC. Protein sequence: CSVTPRTGDSYNEQFF.

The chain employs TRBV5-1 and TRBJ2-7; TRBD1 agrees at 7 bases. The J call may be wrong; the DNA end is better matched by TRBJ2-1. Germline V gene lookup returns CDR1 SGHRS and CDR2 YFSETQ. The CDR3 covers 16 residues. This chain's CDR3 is CACCGTAWTGSYEQFF. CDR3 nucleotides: TGCGCCTGCTGCGGCACCGCCTGGACAGGTTCCTACGAGCAGTTCTTC.

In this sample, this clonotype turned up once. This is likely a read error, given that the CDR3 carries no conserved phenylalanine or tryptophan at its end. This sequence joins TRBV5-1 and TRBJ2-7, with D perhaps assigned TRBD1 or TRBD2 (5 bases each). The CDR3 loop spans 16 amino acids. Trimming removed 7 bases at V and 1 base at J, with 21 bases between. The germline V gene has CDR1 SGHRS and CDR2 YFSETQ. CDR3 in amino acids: CASGRTAGTGSYEQYC. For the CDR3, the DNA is TGCGCCAGCGGCCGAACCGCTGGGACCGGATCCTACGAGCAGTACTGC.

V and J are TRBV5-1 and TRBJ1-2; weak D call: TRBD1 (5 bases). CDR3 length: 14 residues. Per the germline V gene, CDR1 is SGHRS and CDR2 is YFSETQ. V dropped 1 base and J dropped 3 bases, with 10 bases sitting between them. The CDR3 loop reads CASSLCSGYYGYTF. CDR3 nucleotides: TGCGCCAGCAGCTTGTGTTCAGGGTACTATGGCTACACCTTC.

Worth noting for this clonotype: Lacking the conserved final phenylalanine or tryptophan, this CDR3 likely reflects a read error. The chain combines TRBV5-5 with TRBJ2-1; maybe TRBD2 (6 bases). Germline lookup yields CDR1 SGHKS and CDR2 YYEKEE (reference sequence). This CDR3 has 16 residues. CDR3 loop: CASSLVPRGPYNEQFC. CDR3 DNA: TGCGCCAGCAGCTTGGTCCCGCGGGGCCCCTACAATGAGCAGTTCTGC.